This record looks at one TCR beta chain sequence and its context. As yet, its antigen is unknown. This record comes from a study of shared clonotypes between healthy human individuals. Study findings and constraints: A small donor pool kept down the genetic and exposure-history diversity that was represented.

Data came from immunoSEQ multiplex PCR; TCRdb stores just in-frame clones and leaves some out. The sample yields about 460,000 clones, roughly four fifths seen once. V was clipped by 2 bases and J by 5 bases, with 12 bases between them. Looked up from germline, CDR1 is GTSNPN and CDR2 is SVGIG (reference sequence). The CDR3 is 14 amino acids. Sequencing was performed on PBMCs. The clonotype was recovered from a woman aged 40-49 years in good health. Some clones in this sample may be carry-over from other donors' samples. V gene TRBV30 combines with J gene TRBJ2-2; a weak D match, TRBD1 (6 bases). Here the CDR3 reads CAWSSRGRTGELFF. The CDR3 DNA follows: TGTGCCTGGAGTAGCAGGGGTAGGACCGGGGAGCTGTTTTTT.